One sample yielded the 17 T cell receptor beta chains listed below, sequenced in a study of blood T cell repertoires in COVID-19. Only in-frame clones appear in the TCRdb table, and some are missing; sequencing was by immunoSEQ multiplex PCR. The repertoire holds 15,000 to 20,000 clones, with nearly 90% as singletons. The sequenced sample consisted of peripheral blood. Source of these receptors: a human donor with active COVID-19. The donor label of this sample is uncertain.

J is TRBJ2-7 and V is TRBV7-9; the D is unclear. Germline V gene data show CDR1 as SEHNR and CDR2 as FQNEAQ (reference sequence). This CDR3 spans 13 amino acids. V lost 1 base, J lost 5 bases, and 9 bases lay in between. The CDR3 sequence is CASSLGFGDEQYF. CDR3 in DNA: TGTGCCAGCAGCTTAGGCTTTGGAGACGAGCAGTACTTC.

CDR3 protein: CASSVDIQQETQYF. In nucleotides, the CDR3 is TGTGCCAGCAGCGTAGATATACAGCAAGAGACCCAGTACTTC. The chain couples TRBV7-2 to TRBJ2-5, with no clear D. The germline CDR1 and CDR2 sequences are SGHTA and FQGNSA. The CDR3 covers 14 residues. V lost 5 bases and J 2 bases, leaving 12 bases between the germline ends.

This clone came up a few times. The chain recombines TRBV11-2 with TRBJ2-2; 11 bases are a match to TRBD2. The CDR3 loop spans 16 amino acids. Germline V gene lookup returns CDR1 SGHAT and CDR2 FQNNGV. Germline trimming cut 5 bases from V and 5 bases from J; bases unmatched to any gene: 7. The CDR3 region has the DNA TGTGCCAGCAGCCCACAACGACTAGCGGGAACCGGGGAGCTGTTTTTT. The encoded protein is CASSPQRLAGTGELFF.

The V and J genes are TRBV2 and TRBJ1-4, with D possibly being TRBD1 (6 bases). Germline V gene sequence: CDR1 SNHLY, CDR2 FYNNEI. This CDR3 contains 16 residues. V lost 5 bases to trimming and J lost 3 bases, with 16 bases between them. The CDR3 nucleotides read TGTGCCAGCAGTTCCCCTTGGGGGCTCGCTAATGAAAAACTGTTTTTT. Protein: CASSSPWGLANEKLFF.

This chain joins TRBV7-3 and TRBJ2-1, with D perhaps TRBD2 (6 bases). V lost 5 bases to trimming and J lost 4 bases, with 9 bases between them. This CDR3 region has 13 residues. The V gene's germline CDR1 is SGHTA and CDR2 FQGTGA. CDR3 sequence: CASSRGRYNEQFF. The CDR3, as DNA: TGTGCCAGCAGCCGGGGGAGATACAATGAGCAGTTCTTC.

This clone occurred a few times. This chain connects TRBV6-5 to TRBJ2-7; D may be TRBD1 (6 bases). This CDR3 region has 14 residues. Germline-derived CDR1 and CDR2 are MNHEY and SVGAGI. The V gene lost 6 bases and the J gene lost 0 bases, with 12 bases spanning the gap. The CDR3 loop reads CASSGQRLSYEQYF. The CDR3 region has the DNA TGTGCCAGCAGCGGACAGCGACTCTCCTACGAGCAGTACTTC.

The CDR3 sequence: CASSHLAEQETQYF. CDR3 DNA sequence: TGTGCCAGCAGCCACCTAGCGGAACAAGAGACCCAGTACTTC. V gene TRBV3-1 (or the pseudogene TRBV3-2) combines with J gene TRBJ2-5; the match to TRBD2 covers 7 bases. Germline-derived CDR1 and CDR2 are LGHDT and YNNKEL (reference sequence). J was trimmed by 2 bases and V by 3 bases; bases with no gene match: 3. The CDR3 length is 14 residues.

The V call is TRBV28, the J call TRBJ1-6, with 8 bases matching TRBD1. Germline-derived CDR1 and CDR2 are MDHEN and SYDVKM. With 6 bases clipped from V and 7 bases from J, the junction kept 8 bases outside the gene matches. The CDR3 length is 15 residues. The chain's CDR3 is CASRPQDRGNSPLHF. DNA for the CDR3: TGTGCCAGCAGGCCCCAAGACAGGGGAAATTCACCCCTCCACTTT.

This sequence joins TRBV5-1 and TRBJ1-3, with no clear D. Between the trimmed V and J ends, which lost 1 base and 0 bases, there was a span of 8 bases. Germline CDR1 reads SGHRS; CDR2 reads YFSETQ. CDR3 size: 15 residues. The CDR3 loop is CASSLSLSSGNTIYF. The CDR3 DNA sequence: TGCGCCAGCAGCTTGTCACTGAGCTCTGGAAACACCATATATTTT. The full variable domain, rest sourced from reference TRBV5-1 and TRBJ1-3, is KAGVTQTPRYLIKTRGQQVTLSCSPISGHRSVSWYQQTPGQGLQFLFEYFSETQRNKGNFPGRFSGRQFSNSRSEMNVSTLELGDSALYLCASSLSLSSGNTIYFGEGSWLTVV.

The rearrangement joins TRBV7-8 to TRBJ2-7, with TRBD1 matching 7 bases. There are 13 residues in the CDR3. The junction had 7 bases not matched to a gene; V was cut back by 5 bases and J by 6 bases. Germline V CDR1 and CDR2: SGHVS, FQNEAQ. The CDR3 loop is CASSESTGSEQYF. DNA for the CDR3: TGTGCCAGCAGCGAGTCGACAGGGAGCGAGCAGTACTTC.

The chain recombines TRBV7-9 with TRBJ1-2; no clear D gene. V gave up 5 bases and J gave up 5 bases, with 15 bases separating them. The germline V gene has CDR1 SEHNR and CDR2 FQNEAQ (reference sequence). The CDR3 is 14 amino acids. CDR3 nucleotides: TGTGCCAGCAGCCCGGAGGGTGGGAAATATGGCTACACCTTC. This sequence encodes CASSPEGGKYGYTF.

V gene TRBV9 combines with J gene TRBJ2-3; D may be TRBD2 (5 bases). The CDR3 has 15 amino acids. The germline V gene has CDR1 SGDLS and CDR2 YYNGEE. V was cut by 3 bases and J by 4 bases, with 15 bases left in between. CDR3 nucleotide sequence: TGTGCCAGCAGCGAAATGAGGACTGCGGCAGATACGCAGTATTTT. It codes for CASSEMRTAADTQYF.

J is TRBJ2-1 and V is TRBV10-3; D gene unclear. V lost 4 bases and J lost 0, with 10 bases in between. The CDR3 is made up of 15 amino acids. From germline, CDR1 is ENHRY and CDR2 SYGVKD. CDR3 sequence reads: CAISGGGSSYNEQFF. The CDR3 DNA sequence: TGTGCCATCAGTGGTGGCGGTAGCTCCTACAATGAGCAGTTCTTC.

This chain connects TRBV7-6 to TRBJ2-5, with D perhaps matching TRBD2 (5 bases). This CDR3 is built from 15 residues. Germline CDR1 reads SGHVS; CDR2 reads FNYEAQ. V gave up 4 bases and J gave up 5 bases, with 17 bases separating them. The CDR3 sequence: CASSSPTGMIETQYF. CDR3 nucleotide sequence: TGTGCCAGCAGCTCCCCGACGGGAATGATTGAGACCCAGTACTTC.

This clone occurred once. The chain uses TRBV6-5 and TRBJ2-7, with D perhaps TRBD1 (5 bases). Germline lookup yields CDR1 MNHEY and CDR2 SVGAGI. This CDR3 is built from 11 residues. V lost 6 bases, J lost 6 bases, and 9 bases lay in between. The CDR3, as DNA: TGTGCCAGCAGAAATAGGGGCGAGCAGTACTTC. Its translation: CASRNRGEQYF.

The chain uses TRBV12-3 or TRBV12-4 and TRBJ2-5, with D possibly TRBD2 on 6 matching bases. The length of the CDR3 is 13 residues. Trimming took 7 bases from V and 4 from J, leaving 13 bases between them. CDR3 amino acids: CASTFGSTETQYF. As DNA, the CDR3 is TGTGCCAGCACCTTCGGGAGTACAGAGACCCAGTACTTC.

The chain's CDR3 is CATSDKRDPNQPQHF. CDR3 nucleotides: TGTGCCACCAGTGATAAGAGGGATCCCAATCAGCCCCAGCATTTT. This sequence joins TRBV24-1 and TRBJ1-5; D not certain. This CDR3 is 15 amino acids long. CDR1 KGHDR and CDR2 SFDVKD come from the germline V gene. Trimming took off 3 bases at V and 3 bases at J, with 11 bases between the two ends.